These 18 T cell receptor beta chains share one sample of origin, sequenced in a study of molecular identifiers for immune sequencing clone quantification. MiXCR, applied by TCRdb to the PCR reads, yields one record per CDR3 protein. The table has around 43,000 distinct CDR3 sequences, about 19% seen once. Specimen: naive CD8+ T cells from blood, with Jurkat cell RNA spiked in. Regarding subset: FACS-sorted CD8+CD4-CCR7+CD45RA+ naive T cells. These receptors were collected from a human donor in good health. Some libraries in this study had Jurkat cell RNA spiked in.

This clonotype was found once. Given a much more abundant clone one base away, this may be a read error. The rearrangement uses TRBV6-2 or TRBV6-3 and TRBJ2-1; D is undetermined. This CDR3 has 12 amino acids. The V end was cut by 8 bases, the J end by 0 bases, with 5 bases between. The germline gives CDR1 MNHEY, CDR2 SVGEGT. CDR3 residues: CASWTSYNEQFF. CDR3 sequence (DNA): TGTGCCAGCTGGACCTCCTACAATGAGCAGTTCTTC.

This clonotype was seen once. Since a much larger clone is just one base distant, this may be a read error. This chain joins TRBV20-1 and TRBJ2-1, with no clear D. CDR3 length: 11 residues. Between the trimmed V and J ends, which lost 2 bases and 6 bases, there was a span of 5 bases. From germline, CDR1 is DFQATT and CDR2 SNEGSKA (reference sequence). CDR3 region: CSARLINEQFF. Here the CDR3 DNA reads TGCAGTGCTAGACTTATCAATGAGCAGTTCTTC.

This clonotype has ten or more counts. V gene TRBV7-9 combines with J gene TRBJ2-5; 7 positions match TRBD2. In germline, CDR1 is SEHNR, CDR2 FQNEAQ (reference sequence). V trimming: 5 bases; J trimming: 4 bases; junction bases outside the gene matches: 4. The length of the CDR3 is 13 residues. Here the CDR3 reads CASSVGLSETQYF. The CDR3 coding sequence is TGTGCCAGCAGCGTGGGACTATCAGAGACCCAGTACTTC.

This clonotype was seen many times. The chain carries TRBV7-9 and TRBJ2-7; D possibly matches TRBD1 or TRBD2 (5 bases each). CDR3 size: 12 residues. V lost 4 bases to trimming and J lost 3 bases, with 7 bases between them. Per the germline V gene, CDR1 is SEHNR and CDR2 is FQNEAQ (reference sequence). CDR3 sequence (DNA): TGTGCCAGCAGCTGGGACGGCTACGAGCAGTACTTC. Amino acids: CASSWDGYEQYF.

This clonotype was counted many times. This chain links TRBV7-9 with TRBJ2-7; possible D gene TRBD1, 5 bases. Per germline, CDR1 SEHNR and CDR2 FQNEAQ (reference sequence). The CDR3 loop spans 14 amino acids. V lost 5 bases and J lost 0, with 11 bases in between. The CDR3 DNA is TGTGCCAGCAGCCCTGACAGAAGCTCCTACGAGCAGTACTTC. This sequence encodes CASSPDRSSYEQYF.

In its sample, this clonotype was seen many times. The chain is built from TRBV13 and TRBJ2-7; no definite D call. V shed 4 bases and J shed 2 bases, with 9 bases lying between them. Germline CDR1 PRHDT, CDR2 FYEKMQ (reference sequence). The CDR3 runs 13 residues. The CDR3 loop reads CASSSSAPYEQYF. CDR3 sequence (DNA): TGTGCCAGCAGCTCCTCGGCCCCCTACGAGCAGTACTTC.

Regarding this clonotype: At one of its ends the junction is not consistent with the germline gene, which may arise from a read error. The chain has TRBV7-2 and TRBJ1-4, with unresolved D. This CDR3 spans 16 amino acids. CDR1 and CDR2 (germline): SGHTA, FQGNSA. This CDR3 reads CAGSLSYGGLEEKLFF. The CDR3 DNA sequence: TGTGCCGGCAGCTTATCCTACGGAGGGCTTGAGGAAAAACTGTTTTTT. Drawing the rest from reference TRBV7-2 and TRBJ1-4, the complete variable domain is GAGVSQSPSNKVTEKGKDVELRCDPISGHTALYWYRQSLGQGLEFLIYFQGNSAPDKSGLPSDRFSAERTGGSVSTLTIQRTQQEDSAVYLCAGSLSYGGLEEKLFFGSGTQLSVL.

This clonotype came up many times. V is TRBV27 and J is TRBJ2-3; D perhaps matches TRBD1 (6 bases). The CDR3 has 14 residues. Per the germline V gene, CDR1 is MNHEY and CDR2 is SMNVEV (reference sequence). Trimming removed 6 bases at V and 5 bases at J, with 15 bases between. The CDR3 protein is CASSRTGLRDTQYF. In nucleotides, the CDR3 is TGTGCCAGCAGCCGAACAGGGCTTCGAGATACGCAGTATTTT.

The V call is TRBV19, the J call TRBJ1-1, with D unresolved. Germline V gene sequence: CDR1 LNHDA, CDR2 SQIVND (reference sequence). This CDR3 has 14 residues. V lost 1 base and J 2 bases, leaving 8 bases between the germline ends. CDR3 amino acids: CASSIASANTEAFF. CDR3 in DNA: TGTGCCAGTAGTATAGCGAGCGCCAACACTGAAGCTTTCTTT.

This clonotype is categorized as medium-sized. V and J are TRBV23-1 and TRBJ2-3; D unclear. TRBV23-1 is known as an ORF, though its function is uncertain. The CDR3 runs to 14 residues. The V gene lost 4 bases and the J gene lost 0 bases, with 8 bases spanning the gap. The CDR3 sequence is CASSLNLSTDTQYF. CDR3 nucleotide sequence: TGCGCCAGCAGTCTAAACCTTAGCACAGATACGCAGTATTTT.

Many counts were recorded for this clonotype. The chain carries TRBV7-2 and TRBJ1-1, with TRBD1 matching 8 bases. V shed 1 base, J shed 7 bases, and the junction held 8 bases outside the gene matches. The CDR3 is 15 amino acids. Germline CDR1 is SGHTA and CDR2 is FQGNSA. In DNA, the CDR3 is TGTGCCAGCAGCTTAGTTCCAGGGGGCCCTGGTGAAGCTTTCTTT. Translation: CASSLVPGGPGEAFF.

The CDR3 loop reads CSVEETVLGGGSTDTQYF. The CDR3 region has the DNA TGCAGCGTTGAAGAGACGGTGTTGGGGGGGGGGAGCACAGATACGCAGTATTTT. The chain carries TRBV29-1 and TRBJ2-3, with 7 bases identical to TRBD2. This CDR3 has 18 amino acids. V lost 0 bases to trimming and J lost 0 bases; unmatched junction nucleotides: 12. Germline V gene data show CDR1 as SQVTM and CDR2 as ANQGSEA.

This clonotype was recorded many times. CDR3 protein: CASSTGRGYNEQFF. In DNA, the CDR3 is TGTGCCAGCAGTACGGGACGGGGCTACAATGAGCAGTTCTTC. This chain uses TRBV6-2 or TRBV6-3 with TRBJ2-1, with D perhaps matching TRBD1 or TRBD2 (5 bases each). The ends were cut back, 5 bases at V and 3 bases at J, with 11 bases in the middle. CDR1 and CDR2 (germline): MNHEY, SVGEGT. The CDR3 has 14 amino acids.

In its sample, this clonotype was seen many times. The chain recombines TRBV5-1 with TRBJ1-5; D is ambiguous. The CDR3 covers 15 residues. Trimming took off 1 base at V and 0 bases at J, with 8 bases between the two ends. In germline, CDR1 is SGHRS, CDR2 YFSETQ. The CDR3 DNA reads TGCGCCAGCAGCTTGTTAGGAAATAGCAATCAGCCCCAGCATTTT. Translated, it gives CASSLLGNSNQPQHF.

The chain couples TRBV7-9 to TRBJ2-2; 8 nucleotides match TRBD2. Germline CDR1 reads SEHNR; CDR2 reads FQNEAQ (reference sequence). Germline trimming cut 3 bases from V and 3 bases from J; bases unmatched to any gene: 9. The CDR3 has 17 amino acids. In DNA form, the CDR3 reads TGTGCCAGCAGCTTCTCGGGCGCGGGAGGTCACACCGGGGAGCTGTTTTTT. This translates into CASSFSGAGGHTGELFF.

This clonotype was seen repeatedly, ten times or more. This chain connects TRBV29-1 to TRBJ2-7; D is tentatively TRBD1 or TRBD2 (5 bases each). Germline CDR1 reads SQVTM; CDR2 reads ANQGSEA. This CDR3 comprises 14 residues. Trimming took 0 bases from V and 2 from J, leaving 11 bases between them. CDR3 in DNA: TGCAGCGTTGAAGACAGGGACCGTCCCTACGAGCAGTACTTC. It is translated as CSVEDRDRPYEQYF.

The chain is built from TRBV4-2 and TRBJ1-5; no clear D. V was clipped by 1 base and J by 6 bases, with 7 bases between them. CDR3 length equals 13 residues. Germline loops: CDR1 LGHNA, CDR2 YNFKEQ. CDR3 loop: CASSQAQAQPQHF. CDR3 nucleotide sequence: TGTGCCAGCAGCCAAGCGCAGGCTCAGCCCCAGCATTTT.

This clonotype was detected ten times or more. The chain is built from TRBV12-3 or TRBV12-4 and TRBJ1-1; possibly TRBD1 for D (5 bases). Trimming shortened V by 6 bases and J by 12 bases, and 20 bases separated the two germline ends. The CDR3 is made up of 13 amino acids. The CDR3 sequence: CASSAPDNPFSFF. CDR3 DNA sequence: TGTGCCAGCAGCGCCCCGGACAACCCGTTCTCTTTCTTT.